Below, 30 T cell receptor beta chains from the same sample are listed, as sequenced in a study of T-cell reconstitution after alpha-beta-depleted transplantation in children. Unique molecular identifiers were built into the TCRbeta library. TCRdb re-called the PCR reads with MiXCR, one entry per CDR3 protein. Altogether 330,000 or so distinct CDR3 sequences are present, around 10% being singletons, with the ten largest covering roughly 7%. This specimen was PBMCs, taken before TCRalphabeta/CD19-depleted stem cell transplant. The receptors were gathered from a boy under two years old with acute myeloid leukemia, due to receive a stem cell transplant.

Only a few counts were recorded for this clonotype. This chain uses TRBV24-1 with TRBJ1-5; TRBD1 matches at 9 bases. This CDR3 is built from 15 residues. Germline assignment: CDR1 KGHDR and CDR2 SFDVKD. Unmatched junction bases numbered 4, after V lost 3 bases and J lost 5 bases. The CDR3: CATSDPRQGDQPQHF. The CDR3 bases are TGTGCCACCAGTGATCCGAGACAGGGGGATCAGCCCCAGCATTTT.

This chain connects TRBV12-3 or TRBV12-4 to TRBJ2-1; 7 bases align to TRBD2. The CDR3 loop spans 15 amino acids. The V segment lost 5 bases and the J segment 0 bases; nucleotides outside the gene matches: 4. The CDR3 region is CASSTVAGSYNEQFF. The DNA of the CDR3 is TGTGCCAGCAGTACCGTAGCGGGCTCCTACAATGAGCAGTTCTTC.

This clonotype has at least ten counts. The rearrangement links TRBV19 to TRBJ2-2, with D unclear. The CDR3 has 14 residues. Germline CDR1 is LNHDA and CDR2 is SQIVND (reference sequence). Trimming took 3 bases from V and 4 from J, leaving 9 bases between them. This chain's CDR3 is CASSMARFTGELFF. The CDR3 DNA reads as TGTGCCAGTAGTATGGCTAGATTCACCGGGGAGCTGTTTTTT.

Many counts were recorded for this clonotype. The rearrangement joins TRBV5-1 to TRBJ1-4; 7 bases agree with TRBD1. CDR3 length equals 16 residues. Germline lookup yields CDR1 SGHRS and CDR2 YFSETQ. The trim removed 4 bases at V and 0 bases at J, leaving 6 bases unmatched. The chain's CDR3 is CASSLPTGATNEKLFF. The CDR3, as DNA: TGCGCCAGCAGCCTCCCCACAGGGGCAACTAATGAAAAACTGTTTTTT.

In its sample, this clonotype was seen a few times. The rearrangement links TRBV2 to TRBJ2-2, with D unclear. Germline loops: CDR1 SNHLY, CDR2 FYNNEI. The CDR3 extends over 13 amino acids. The V end was cut by 8 bases, the J end by 1 base, with 8 bases between. The CDR3 bases are TGTGCCAGCCCCAGGCAGAACACCGGGGAGCTGTTTTTT. Protein sequence: CASPRQNTGELFF.

The gene calls are TRBV7-3 and TRBJ1-5, with 8 bases fitting TRBD1. The V and J ends lost 4 bases and 8 bases, in that order; junction bases with no gene match: 4. Germline CDR1 and CDR2: SGHTA and FQGTGA. The CDR3 totals 13 residues. The CDR3 DNA sequence: TGTGCCAGCAGCTCGGGGACAGGAGAGCCCCAGCATTTT. Translated, it gives CASSSGTGEPQHF.

V usage is TRBV3-1 and J usage is TRBJ2-5; D perhaps matches TRBD1 (5 bases). Trimming pared 1 base from V and 2 bases from J, leaving 14 bases between. This CDR3 has 16 residues. The V gene's germline CDR1 is LGHDT and CDR2 YNNKEL (reference sequence). In DNA, the CDR3 is TGTGCCAGCAGCCAAGGGGAAGGGGTGAGACAAGAGACCCAGTACTTC. Translated, it gives CASSQGEGVRQETQYF.

There are a few counts of this clonotype. The gene calls are TRBV5-4 and TRBJ1-6, with 7 positions matching TRBD1. The CDR3 runs to 16 residues. Germline V CDR1 and CDR2: SGHNT, YYREEE (reference sequence). Germline trimming cut 0 bases from V and 6 bases from J; bases unmatched to any gene: 6. DNA for the CDR3: TGTGCCAGCAGCTTGGAGGGGGCGGCCTCTAATTCACCCCTCCACTTT. Amino acid sequence: CASSLEGAASNSPLHF.

This clonotype was detected only a few times. The CDR3 loop is CASSLKSRPYEQYF. CDR3 DNA sequence: TGTGCCAGCAGCTTAAAGAGCCGGCCCTACGAGCAGTACTTC. The chain has TRBV7-3 and TRBJ2-7; no definite D call. This CDR3 spans 14 amino acids. From germline, CDR1 is SGHTA and CDR2 FQGTGA. V was trimmed by 1 base and J by 2 bases, leaving 9 bases between them. The variable domain in full, with the rest retrieved from reference TRBV7-3 and TRBJ2-7, is GAGVSQTPSNKVTEKGKYVELRCDPISGHTALYWYRQSLGQGPEFLIYFQGTGAADDSGLPNDRFFAVRPEGSVSTLKIQRTERGDSAVYLCASSLKSRPYEQYFGPGTRLTVT.

This clonotype was seen ten or more times. This chain uses TRBV6-5 with TRBJ1-4, with a weak D call TRBD1 (6 bases). CDR1 is MNHEY, CDR2 SVGAGI, per germline. The length of the CDR3 is 16 residues. V shed 0 bases and J shed 1 base, with 9 bases lying between them. CDR3: CASSYSGRGTNEKLFF. In DNA form, the CDR3 reads TGTGCCAGCAGTTACTCGGGCAGGGGAACTAATGAAAAACTGTTTTTT.

This clonotype was counted many times. The chain carries TRBV10-3 and TRBJ1-2; D is unresolved. This CDR3 is 14 amino acids long. The V end lost 3 bases, the J end lost 8 bases, and 16 bases lay between the germline ends. CDR1 is ENHRY and CDR2 is SYGVKD in the germline V gene. The CDR3 here is CAISDPRAPDGYTF. CDR3 coding DNA: TGTGCCATCAGTGACCCGAGGGCTCCGGACGGCTACACCTTC.

The gene calls are TRBV24-1 and TRBJ1-2, with 8 positions matching TRBD1. V dropped 7 bases and J dropped 4; count of bases not matched to a gene: 7. There are 14 residues in the CDR3. Per germline, CDR1 KGHDR and CDR2 SFDVKD. CDR3: CATSPRQGSYGYTF. The CDR3 DNA reads as TGTGCCACCAGCCCACGACAGGGGAGCTATGGCTACACCTTC.

This clonotype came up many times. V is TRBV12-3 or TRBV12-4 and J is TRBJ2-5, with 11 bases fitting TRBD2. The CDR3 loop spans 14 amino acids. The V gene end was trimmed by 5 bases and the J gene end by 3 bases; junction bases not matched to a gene: 2. In DNA form, the CDR3 reads TGTGCCAGCAGTGTGGGACTAGCGGAAGAGACCCAGTACTTC. Translating it yields CASSVGLAEETQYF.

This clonotype has only a few counts. The rearrangement joins TRBV18 to TRBJ2-3; 11 nucleotides agree with TRBD2. Germline V gene sequence: CDR1 KGHSH, CDR2 LQKENI. Trimming took 3 bases from V and 2 from J; bases not matched to a gene: 4. The CDR3 runs to 16 residues. This chain's CDR3 is CASSPTSGAITDTQYF. The CDR3 DNA sequence: TGTGCCAGCTCACCGACTAGCGGGGCGATCACAGATACGCAGTATTTT.

This clonotype was observed many times. The chain combines TRBV29-1 with TRBJ2-5; no clear D gene. CDR1 and CDR2 from the germline V gene are SQVTM and ANQGSEA. The CDR3 spans 12 residues. The V end lost 4 bases, the J end lost 4 bases, and 10 bases lay between the germline ends. In DNA form, the CDR3 reads TGCAGCGTTGTTAGGCAGAGAGAGACCCAGTACTTC. As protein: CSVVRQRETQYF.

This clonotype was detected many times. In DNA, the CDR3 is TGTGCCAGCAGCCGGGCCGGGACAGGGGACCACAATGAGCAGTTCTTC. Amino acids: CASSRAGTGDHNEQFF. The V gene is TRBV5-6, the J gene TRBJ2-1; 10 bases align to TRBD1. V lost 4 bases, J lost 5 bases, and 9 bases stayed unmatched. The germline CDR1 and CDR2 sequences are SGHDT and YYEEEE. The CDR3 has 16 residues.

This clonotype was recorded many times. The genes are TRBV5-1 and TRBJ2-7; no clear D. Per germline, CDR1 SGHRS and CDR2 YFSETQ. The CDR3 is made up of 13 amino acids. The V end lost 1 base, the J end lost 3 bases, and 8 bases lay between the germline ends. The CDR3 here is CASSLNDGYEQYF. For the CDR3, the DNA is TGCGCCAGCAGCTTGAACGACGGCTACGAGCAGTACTTC.

The genes are TRBV25-1 and TRBJ2-7; maybe TRBD1 (5 bases). Looked up from germline, CDR1 is MGHDK and CDR2 is SYGVNS. This CDR3 spans 11 amino acids. V gave up 4 bases and J gave up 6 bases, with 7 bases separating them. CDR3 region: CASSGRAEQYF. CDR3 bases: TGTGCCAGCAGTGGCAGGGCCGAGCAGTACTTC.

This clonotype was seen at least ten times. The chain carries TRBV7-2 and TRBJ2-7; D is unresolved. CDR3 length: 13 residues. Trimming took 0 bases from V and 0 from J, leaving 3 bases between them. CDR1 SGHTA and CDR2 FQGNSA come from the germline V gene. Written as DNA, the CDR3 is TGTGCCAGCAGCTTAGCGCACTCCTACGAGCAGTACTTC. Amino acids: CASSLAHSYEQYF.

This clonotype was recorded many times. The V and J genes are TRBV28 and TRBJ2-1; 9 bases align to TRBD2. Per germline, CDR1 MDHEN and CDR2 SYDVKM. The V and J ends lost 5 bases and 6 bases, in that order; junction bases with no gene match: 8. This CDR3 has 15 residues. This chain's CDR3 is CASSIAGEILNEQFF. CDR3 sequence (DNA): TGTGCCAGCAGTATAGCGGGAGAGATTCTCAATGAGCAGTTCTTC.

This clonotype showed up many times. This chain joins TRBV25-1 and TRBJ2-5, with 15 bases identical to TRBD2. Trimming cost V 2 bases and J 4 bases; bases outside gene matches: 14. CDR1 MGHDK and CDR2 SYGVNS come from the germline V gene. The CDR3 loop spans 20 amino acids. The CDR3 loop reads CASSERKWTGTSGGLETQYF. The DNA for the CDR3 is TGTGCCAGCAGTGAACGCAAATGGACAGGGACTAGCGGGGGGCTAGAGACCCAGTACTTC.

At least ten counts were recorded for this clonotype. This sequence joins TRBV4-3 and TRBJ2-3; D unclear. Germline V gene lookup returns CDR1 LGHNA and CDR2 YSLEER. Trimming removed 3 bases from V and 0 bases from J, with 10 bases in between. CDR3 size: 15 residues. CDR3 sequence: CASSHMPASTDTQYF. The CDR3 coding sequence is TGCGCCAGCAGCCATATGCCGGCAAGCACAGATACGCAGTATTTT.

This clonotype was seen a handful of times. The rearrangement links TRBV6-1 to TRBJ1-5; D unresolved. Looked up from germline, CDR1 is MNHNS and CDR2 is SASEGT. Trimming removed 0 bases at V and 0 bases at J, with 9 bases between. The CDR3 sequence is 16 residues long. This chain's CDR3 is CASSEAAGYSNQPQHF. Here the CDR3 DNA reads TGTGCCAGCAGTGAAGCGGCGGGATATAGCAATCAGCCCCAGCATTTT.

Many counts were recorded for this clonotype. The chain recombines TRBV25-1 with TRBJ2-2; 12 nucleotides match TRBD1. Germline assignment: CDR1 MGHDK and CDR2 SYGVNS. CDR3 size: 14 residues. Unmatched junction bases numbered 3, after V lost 10 bases and J lost 3 bases. The CDR3 nucleotides read TGTGCCACCAGGGACAGGGGGCACACCGGGGAGCTGTTTTTT. Its translation is CATRDRGHTGELFF. Filled out from reference TRBV25-1 and TRBJ2-2, the complete variable domain reads EADIYQTPRYLVIGTGKKITLECSQTMGHDKMYWYQQDPGMELHLIHYSYGVNSTEKGDLSSESTVSRIRTEHFPLTLESARPSHTSQYLCATRDRGHTGELFFGEGSRLTVL.

The rearrangement uses TRBV5-5 and TRBJ2-7; 7 bases fit TRBD2. CDR1 and CDR2 (germline): SGHKS, YYEKEE (reference sequence). This CDR3 has 15 residues. V lost 0 bases and J lost 2; bases outside the gene matches: 5. CDR3 DNA: TGTGCCAGCAGCTTGGTGGCGGGAGTCACCTACGAGCAGTACTTC. Translating it yields CASSLVAGVTYEQYF.

Details on this clonotype: One base away lies a much larger clone, so this may be a sequencing read error. This chain links TRBV5-1 with TRBJ2-7; D not certain. Germline V gene sequence: CDR1 SGHRS, CDR2 YFSETQ. The CDR3 length is 14 residues. The DNA for the CDR3 is TGCGCCAGCAGCTTGGTAACAGATTCCTACGATCAGTACTTC. Protein: CASSLVTDSYDQYF.

This clonotype was counted at least ten times. The V call is TRBV5-5, the J call TRBJ1-3; a weak D match, TRBD1 (5 bases). Trimming cost V 0 bases and J 3 bases, with 19 bases left between them. Germline V gene sequence: CDR1 SGHKS, CDR2 YYEKEE (reference sequence). This CDR3 spans 18 amino acids. CDR3 loop: CASSLVAGMGTNGNTIYF. The DNA for the CDR3 is TGTGCCAGCAGCTTGGTGGCAGGGATGGGGACTAATGGAAACACCATATATTTT.

This clonotype was counted a few times. V gene TRBV19 combines with J gene TRBJ2-3, with 7 bases lining up with TRBD1. The CDR3 runs 12 residues. Germline V gene data show CDR1 as LNHDA and CDR2 as SQIVND (reference sequence). The V segment lost 4 bases and the J segment 6 bases; nucleotides outside the gene matches: 1. CDR3 amino acids: CASSTDRDTQYF. CDR3 DNA sequence: TGTGCCAGTAGTACGGACAGGGATACGCAGTATTTT.

This clonotype was detected ten times or more. The chain couples TRBV12-3 or TRBV12-4 to TRBJ2-5; the D gene is possibly TRBD1 (6 bases). This CDR3 has 13 residues. The V end was cut by 3 bases, the J end by 5 bases, with 10 bases between. CDR3 amino acids: CASSFTGLETQYF. Here the CDR3 DNA reads TGTGCCAGCAGTTTTACAGGGTTGGAGACCCAGTACTTC.

This clonotype was counted ten times or more. This rearrangement joins TRBV29-1 to TRBJ2-7; 10 positions agree with TRBD1. Unmatched junction bases numbered 5, after V lost 7 bases and J lost 5 bases. CDR3 size: 12 residues. Per the germline V gene, CDR1 is SQVTM and CDR2 is ANQGSEA. The CDR3 region has the DNA TGCAGCGCCTCGACAGGGGGCAACGAGCAGTACTTC. Encoded protein: CSASTGGNEQYF.